The 20 T cell receptor beta chains listed next were all sequenced from one sample in a study of response to subunit inactivated influenza vaccine. TCRdb re-analysed the RT-PCR reads in MiXCR, keeping a single row per CDR3 protein. Of hundreds of thousands of distinct CDR3 sequences listed, roughly 10% are singletons. Sample: PBMCs from blood, taken on the day of vaccination. These receptors all come from a man aged 45 to 65 who received an inactivated influenza vaccine.

The sample holds many counts of this clonotype. The chain uses TRBV11-2 and TRBJ2-1; possible D gene TRBD2, 5 bases. The CDR3 extends over 11 amino acids. V lost 5 bases and J lost 9, with 8 bases in between. Per the germline V gene, CDR1 is SGHAT and CDR2 is FQNNGV. The CDR3 sequence is CASSLSGEQFF. CDR3 sequence (DNA): TGTGCCAGCAGCCTCAGCGGTGAGCAGTTCTTC.

This clonotype was seen repeatedly, ten times or more. V gene TRBV6-2 or TRBV6-3 combines with J gene TRBJ2-3, with D possibly called TRBD1 or TRBD2 (5 bases each). The germline V gene has CDR1 MNHEY and CDR2 SVGEGT. The CDR3 spans 17 residues. Trimming left V 5 bases short and J 0 bases short, with 18 bases between. Here the CDR3 reads CASSLPPGRQSTDTQYF. The CDR3 DNA is TGTGCCAGCAGTCTGCCACCGGGACGCCAAAGCACAGATACGCAGTATTTT.

The chain carries TRBV7-9 and TRBJ1-5; TRBD1 matches 9 bases. From germline, CDR1 is SEHNR and CDR2 FQNEAQ (reference sequence). V was pared by 0 bases and J by 10 bases, with 13 bases of the junction left unmatched. The CDR3 length is 17 residues. The CDR3 sequence is CASSLAERTGDVGPQHF. Here the CDR3 DNA reads TGTGCCAGCAGCTTAGCGGAGAGGACAGGGGATGTGGGACCCCAGCATTTT. Full variable domain (outside the CDR3, taken from reference TRBV7-9 and TRBJ1-5): DTGVSQNPRHKITKRGQNVTFRCDPISEHNRLYWYRQTLGQGPEFLTYFQNEAQLEKSRLLSDRFSAERPKGSFSTLEIQRTEQGDSAMYLCASSLAERTGDVGPQHFGDGTRLSIL.

This clonotype has more than one count but fewer than ten. V usage is TRBV12-3 or TRBV12-4 and J usage is TRBJ1-5; D unclear. Between the trimmed V and J ends, which lost 6 bases and 9 bases, there was a span of 12 bases. The CDR3 length is 12 residues. CDR3 nucleotides: TGTGCCAGCAGCGCGGTCCCGGCGCCCCAGCATTTT. Amino acid sequence: CASSAVPAPQHF.

The chain has TRBV7-9 and TRBJ1-5; no clear D gene. The CDR3 extends over 12 amino acids. Germline V gene lookup returns CDR1 SEHNR and CDR2 FQNEAQ (reference sequence). Trimming pared 5 bases from V and 6 bases from J, leaving 8 bases between. CDR3: CASSTDFQPQHF. In nucleotides, the CDR3 is TGTGCCAGCAGCACAGACTTTCAGCCCCAGCATTTT.

This sequence joins TRBV5-4 and TRBJ2-5; 10 bases map to TRBD2. There are 16 residues in the CDR3. Germline CDR1 SGHNT, CDR2 YYREEE (reference sequence). The V segment lost 0 bases and the J segment 5 bases; nucleotides outside the gene matches: 7. The CDR3 reads CASSLEAGGPRETQYF. Written as DNA, the CDR3 is TGTGCCAGCAGCTTGGAAGCGGGGGGGCCTCGGGAGACCCAGTACTTC.

This clonotype was counted only a few times. J is TRBJ2-5 and V is TRBV12-3 or TRBV12-4; tentative D call: TRBD1 (5 bases). Trimming pared 4 bases from V and 2 bases from J, leaving 17 bases between. The CDR3 totals 16 residues. Here the CDR3 reads CASSSRDRTPQETQYF. The CDR3 DNA reads TGTGCCAGCAGTTCCAGGGATCGGACACCACAAGAGACCCAGTACTTC.

The chain is built from TRBV4-1 and TRBJ2-1, with no clear D. Trimming removed 0 bases from V and 6 bases from J, with 12 bases in between. This CDR3 region has 15 residues. Germline-derived CDR1 and CDR2 are MGHRA and YSYEKL. DNA for the CDR3: TGCGCCAGCAGCCAAGATTTTCCGGAGAGCAATGAGCAGTTCTTC. This sequence encodes CASSQDFPESNEQFF.

The rearrangement uses TRBV14 and TRBJ2-7; 13 nucleotides line up with TRBD2. The CDR3 is 17 amino acids. V lost 4 bases to trimming and J lost 0 bases; unmatched junction nucleotides: 6. Germline CDR1 and CDR2: SGHDN and FVKESK. CDR3 in amino acids: CASSLRGLAGSSYEQYF. The CDR3, as DNA: TGTGCCAGCAGCCTGAGGGGACTAGCGGGAAGCTCCTACGAGCAGTACTTC.

The table lists this clonotype with a few counts. V and J are TRBV7-8 and TRBJ2-1; possible D gene TRBD2, 6 bases. The V gene lost 1 base and the J gene lost 14 bases, with 21 bases spanning the gap. The germline V gene encodes CDR1 SGHVS and CDR2 FQNEAQ. The CDR3 is made up of 15 amino acids. CDR3 DNA sequence: TGTGCCAGCAGCTTAGGTTCCGGGACTGCCTTCCCCAAGTTCTTC. This gives the protein CASSLGSGTAFPKFF. Together with reference TRBV7-8 and TRBJ2-1, the CDR3 gives the full variable domain: GAGVSQSPRYKVAKRGQDVALRCDPISGHVSLFWYQQALGQGPEFLTYFQNEAQLDKSGLPSDRFFAERPEGSVSTLKIQRTQQEDSAVYLCASSLGSGTAFPKFFGPGTRLTVL.

This chain connects TRBV20-1 to TRBJ2-6; TRBD1 agrees at 8 bases. The CDR3 contains 15 residues. CDR1 is DFQATT and CDR2 is SNEGSKA in the germline V gene (reference sequence). Trimming removed 2 bases from V and 3 bases from J; junction bases left unmatched: 3. In nucleotides, the CDR3 is TGCAGTGCTAGATCAGGGGGCAGTGGGGCCAACGTCCTGACTTTC. It yields the protein CSARSGGSGANVLTF.

In DNA, the CDR3 is TGTGCCAGCAGTTACTTCTTTGAAGCTTTCTTT. Its translation: CASSYFFEAFF. This chain uses TRBV6-2 or TRBV6-3 with TRBJ1-1; D gene uncertain. In germline, CDR1 is MNHEY, CDR2 SVGEGT. Trimming stripped 1 base from V and 7 bases from J, with 4 bases between. The CDR3 runs 11 residues.

The genes are TRBV27 and TRBJ2-1, with no clear D. CDR3 length equals 14 residues. V was trimmed by 5 bases and J by 9 bases, leaving 17 bases between them. CDR1 MNHEY and CDR2 SMNVEV come from the germline V gene (reference sequence). This CDR3 reads CASSPSGPLSEQFF. The CDR3 DNA follows: TGTGCCAGCAGTCCCTCCGGCCCCCTTAGTGAGCAGTTCTTC.

The CDR3 here is CSVEDRRQGNTGELFF. As DNA, the CDR3 is TGCAGCGTTGAAGATCGACGACAGGGGAACACCGGGGAGCTGTTTTTT. J is TRBJ2-2 and V is TRBV29-1; 7 bases are a match to TRBD1. V shed 0 bases, J shed 1 base, and the junction held 5 bases outside the gene matches. The V gene's germline CDR1 is SQVTM and CDR2 ANQGSEA. The CDR3 has 16 amino acids.

The rearrangement uses TRBV24-1 and TRBJ2-3; D is ambiguous. This CDR3 contains 16 residues. V lost 3 bases, J lost 2 bases, and 14 bases lay in between. Germline V lookup: CDR1 KGHDR, CDR2 SFDVKD. The CDR3 DNA reads TGTGCCACCAGTGATACCCGCCTGAGGAACACAGATACGCAGTATTTT. Protein: CATSDTRLRNTDTQYF.

As DNA, the CDR3 is TGTGCCACCAGCAGTTGGGGGGAGGGCCTTATGTACAATGAGCAGTTCTTC. It encodes CATSSWGEGLMYNEQFF. The chain is built from TRBV15 and TRBJ2-1; 7 bases map to TRBD2. J gave up 4 bases and V 3 bases, and 12 bases lay outside the gene matches. This CDR3 region has 17 residues. The germline V gene encodes CDR1 LNHNV and CDR2 YYDKDF (reference sequence).

V gene TRBV5-5 combines with J gene TRBJ2-5; 8 nucleotides line up with TRBD2. V shed 0 bases, J shed 5 bases, and the junction held 6 bases outside the gene matches. This CDR3 comprises 15 residues. The germline CDR1 and CDR2 sequences are SGHKS and YYEKEE (reference sequence). The CDR3 DNA reads as TGTGCCAGCAGCTTGGACGGGAGGGCCCGGGAGACCCAGTACTTC. This sequence encodes CASSLDGRARETQYF.

This rearrangement joins TRBV12-3 or TRBV12-4 to TRBJ2-7; D possibly matches TRBD1 or TRBD2 (5 bases each). Trimming left V 0 bases short and J 0 bases short, with 12 bases between. The CDR3 sequence is 16 residues long. CDR3 DNA sequence: TGTGCCAGCAGTTTAGCGGGACCACCAAGCTCCTACGAGCAGTACTTC. Translating gives CASSLAGPPSSYEQYF.

This clonotype has a handful of counts. This chain connects TRBV20-1 to TRBJ1-2; D is unclear. The CDR3 extends over 13 amino acids. Between the trimmed V and J ends, which lost 1 base and 7 bases, there was a span of 13 bases. Germline loops: CDR1 DFQATT, CDR2 SNEGSKA (reference sequence). The CDR3 reads CSARATSKSGYTF. The CDR3 DNA is TGCAGTGCTAGAGCCACCTCTAAGAGTGGCTACACCTTC.

This clonotype occurred a few times. This sequence joins TRBV6-1 and TRBJ2-7; D is tentatively TRBD1 or TRBD2 (5 bases each). The V end lost 6 bases, the J end lost 0 bases, and 12 bases lay between the germline ends. CDR1 MNHNS and CDR2 SASEGT come from the germline V gene. This CDR3 has 14 amino acids. The CDR3 sequence is CASSRELTSYEQYF. The DNA of the CDR3 is TGTGCCAGCAGCAGGGAGTTGACCTCCTACGAGCAGTACTTC.